The rows below give T cell receptor beta chains drawn from one sample of a study of cytomegalovirus exposure and HLA in healthy donors. Only in-frame clones appear in the TCRdb table, and some are missing; sequencing was by immunoSEQ multiplex PCR. The table records 150,000 to 250,000 clones, 70% to 85% of them present only once. The sequencing input was PBMCs. The receptors here all came from a woman aged 25 to 39 in good health and CMV-seropositive. Both conserved end residues are part of each CDR3. The D gene is left open where the match is weak. Not all rows give a size; the values are once, few, many and, for expanded clones, a class.

size	length	V	D	J	DNA	CDR3
NA	15	TRBV2	TRBD2	TRBJ2-1	TGTGCCATCCTTCCGCGGCTAGCGGGAGATGGCGAGCAGTTCTTC	CAILPRLAGDGEQFF
NA	13	TRBV28	NA	TRBJ1-3	TGTGCCAGCAGTTCGGAGGCTGGAAACACCATATATTTT	CASSSEAGNTIYF
NA	14	TRBV5-1	TRBD1	TRBJ2-1	TGCGCCAGCAGCACGGGACAGGCTGACAATGAGCAGTTCTTC	CASSTGQADNEQFF
NA	15	TRBV6-1	NA	TRBJ2-2	TGTGCCAGCAGTTTCACCAGGGCGCGTAAAGGGGAGCTGTTTTTT	CASSFTRARKGELFF
once	18	TRBV9	TRBD2	TRBJ2-1	TGTGCCAGCAGCGTAGGGCGGGTTAGCGGGCGGATCCTCAATGAGCAGTTCTTC	CASSVGRVSGRILNEQFF
NA	17	TRBV5-6	TRBD2	TRBJ2-1	TGTGCCAGCAGCACGACCCGGGGGGGGAGGTTCTACAATGAGCAGTTCTTC	CASSTTRGGRFYNEQFF
NA	18	TRBV12-1	NA	TRBJ2-7	TGTGCCAGCACCACCCAAGCCGTGGCGGCCCCGAGCTCCTACGAGCAGTACTTC	CASTTQAVAAPSSYEQYF
NA	16	TRBV6-1	TRBD2	TRBJ2-1	TGTGCCAGCAGTGCCCTCGGGACTAGCGGGACGAATGAGCAGTTCTTC	CASSALGTSGTNEQFF
few	13	TRBV28	TRBD1	TRBJ1-2	TGTGCCAGCAGTCCCCCCGGGACAGGCCACTGCACCTTC	CASSPPGTGHCTF
NA	13	TRBV14	TRBD2	TRBJ2-5	TGTGCCAGCCGGACTAGCGGGATAGAGACCCAGTACTTC	CASRTSGIETQYF
NA	13	TRBV7-7	TRBD1	TRBJ1-3	TGTGCTAGCAGCCAGGACAGGGGAAACACCATATATTTT	CASSQDRGNTIYF
once	16	TRBV27	TRBD2	TRBJ2-7	TGTGCCAGCAGTTCCCTAGCGGGAGAAGTTTCGGGCGAGCAGTACTTC	CASSSLAGEVSGEQYF